This T cell receptor (beta chain) was captured by sequencing in a study of PD-L1 blockade in urothelial cancer. The assay was immunoSEQ multiplex PCR, and TCRdb's table has in-frame clones only and misses some. The sample includes under 30,000 clones, around 75% of them seen just once. Germline V lookup: CDR1 SEHNR, CDR2 FQNEAQ (reference sequence). CDR3 length equals 15 residues. V shed 5 bases and J shed 0 bases, with 13 bases lying between them. Each patient contributed between 1 and 8 total time points of blood mononuclear cells, pretreatment and during treatment. This chain uses TRBV7-9 with TRBJ1-1, with D unresolved. The starting material was PBMCs, obtained around atezolizumab (anti-PD-L1) treatment. This clonotype was sampled from a man aged 45-65 years with urothelial cancer. The CDR3 DNA is TGTGCCAGCAGCCTACAGTCGTCGTTGAACACTGAAGCTTTCTTT. Translated: CASSLQSSLNTEAFF.